This TCR beta chain is from a study of T-cell memory formation after mild COVID-19. Regarding the study as a whole: CD4+ contracting clones were found mainly in CM and EM, and CD8+ ones in EMRA. Pre-infection memory harbored some responding clones, suggesting cross-reactive memory joined.

TCRdb analysed the 5' RACE reads with MiXCR anew, one entry per CDR3 protein. The sample consists of roughly 580,000 distinct CDR3 sequences, 18% of them appearing once. This clonotype was detected a few times. Its target is not known. Source material: PBMCs or a T cell subset sorted from them (not recorded which). The sequence derives from an adult woman who had mild COVID-19 (a few samples of this study predate the infection). Cell type and time point are not known.

CDR3 sequence reads: CSARNARRSGNTIYF. Written as DNA, the CDR3 is TGCAGTGCTAGAAACGCCAGGCGCTCTGGAAACACCATATATTTT. This chain joins TRBV20-1 and TRBJ1-3; D ambiguous. The V gene lost 2 bases and the J gene lost 0 bases, with 11 bases spanning the gap. The CDR3 runs to 15 residues. Germline CDR1 reads DFQATT; CDR2 reads SNEGSKA (reference sequence).